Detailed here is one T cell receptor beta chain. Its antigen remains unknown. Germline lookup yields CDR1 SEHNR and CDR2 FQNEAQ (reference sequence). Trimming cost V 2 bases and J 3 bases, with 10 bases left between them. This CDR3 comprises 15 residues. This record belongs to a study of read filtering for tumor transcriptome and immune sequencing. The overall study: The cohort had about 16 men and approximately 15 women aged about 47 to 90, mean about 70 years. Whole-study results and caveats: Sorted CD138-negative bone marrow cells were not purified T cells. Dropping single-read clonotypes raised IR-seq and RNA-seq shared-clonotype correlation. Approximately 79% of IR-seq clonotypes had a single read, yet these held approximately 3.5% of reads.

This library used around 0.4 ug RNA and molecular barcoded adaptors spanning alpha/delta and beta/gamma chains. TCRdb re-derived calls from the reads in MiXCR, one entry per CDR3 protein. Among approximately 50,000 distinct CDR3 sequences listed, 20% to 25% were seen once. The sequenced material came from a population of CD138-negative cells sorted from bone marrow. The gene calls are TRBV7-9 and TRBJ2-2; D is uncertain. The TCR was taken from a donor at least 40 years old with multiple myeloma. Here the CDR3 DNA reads TGTGCCAGCAGCTTAATGCCAACGGACACCGGGGAGCTGTTTTTT. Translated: CASSLMPTDTGELFF.